The rows below give T cell receptor beta chains drawn from one sample of a study of blood T cells in healthy people across ages. TCRdb fed the 5' RACE reads into MiXCR, producing one record per CDR3 protein. The table records 500,000 to 550,000 distinct CDR3 sequences, nearly 25% of them present only once. The data also belong to a second study, concerning T cells of mothers and their children.

The source material was blood. All receptors come from a boy between 5 and 17 years old in good health. Both conserved end residues are part of each CDR3. A D gene is named only where the DNA matches it firmly. Expanded clones get a size class; other rows say once, few or many, or leave the size out.

17 TRBJ2-1 . TRBV21-1 . TGTGCCAGCAGCAAAGAGGGGCGGCGTCCCGGGGACAATGAACAGTTCTTC CASSKEGRRPGDNEQFF
14 TRBJ2-7 few TRBV28 TRBD2 TGTGCCAGCAGTTTGGGGGGGAATACCTACGAGCAGTACTTC CASSLGGNTYEQYF
14 TRBJ1-2 . TRBV7-2 . TGTGCCAGCAGCCAGGGGTCCACTGGCTATGGCTACACCTTC CASSQGSTGYGYTF
19 TRBJ2-7 few TRBV3-1 . TGTGCCGGCAGCCAGACTAGGGGCGGCGAATCTATTTACTCCTACGAGCAGTACTTC CAGSQTRGGESIYSYEQYF
16 TRBJ1-1 . TRBV7-9 TRBD1 TGTGCCAGCAGCTTAGGTAGACAGGGGGCGAGCCCTGAAGCTTTCTTT CASSLGRQGASPEAFF
17 TRBJ2-6 few TRBV9 . TGTGCCAGCAGCGTTGTTGACAAACCCTCTGGGGCCAACGTCCTGACTTTC CASSVVDKPSGANVLTF
12 TRBJ2-1 . TRBV27 TRBD1 TGTGCCAGCAAGGGACAGGGCAATGAGCAGTTCTTC CASKGQGNEQFF
12 TRBJ1-1 few TRBV29-1 . TGCAGCGGTCAACCGGGGAACACTGAAGCTTTCTTT CSGQPGNTEAFF
12 TRBJ2-1 . TRBV7-2 . TGTGCCAGTACGGTGGGTTTTGATGAGCAGTTCTTC CASTVGFDEQFF
12 TRBJ1-2 . TRBV7-9 . TGTGCCAGCAGCTTGCCCGACTATGGCTACACCTTC CASSLPDYGYTF
17 TRBJ2-6 many TRBV10-2 . TGCGCCAGCAGTGAGGAGGCTATGGGCTCTGGGGCCAACGTCCTGACTTTC CASSEEAMGSGANVLTF
15 TRBJ2-5 . TRBV20-1 TRBD1 TGCAGTGCTAGAGATCCGACAGGGGGGAGTTGGGAGCAGTACTTC CSARDPTGGSWEQYF
15 TRBJ2-3 few TRBV15 . TGTGCCACCAGCAGAGACGGCGGAAGCACAGATACGCAGTATTTT CATSRDGGSTDTQYF
15 TRBJ2-5 . TRBV28 TRBD1 TGTGCCAGCACTACCCCGGACAGGGCGGGAAAGACCCAGTACTTC CASTTPDRAGKTQYF
15 TRBJ2-1 . TRBV20-1 TRBD2 TGCAGTGCAGTAGCCGGGACTAGCGTAAACAATGAGCAGTTCTTC CSAVAGTSVNNEQFF
18 TRBJ2-7 few TRBV11-2 . TGTGCCAGCAGCTTATTTTATTTCGGATCGGCCCACTCCTACGAGCAGTACTTC CASSLFYFGSAHSYEQYF
11 TRBJ2-3 . TRBV3-1 . TGTGCCGGCAGTCAGGGAGATACGCAGTATTTT CAGSQGDTQYF
16 TRBJ2-2 once TRBV11-2 . TGTGCCAGCAGCTCGTCGGGGCGCCCGAACACCGGGGAGCTGTTTTTT CASSSSGRPNTGELFF
16 TRBJ1-3 few TRBV7-9 . TGTGCCAGCAGCTCGGCGGGACGGGGGATCGGAAACACCATATATTTT CASSSAGRGIGNTIYF
18 TRBJ2-7 . TRBV25-1 TRBD1 TGTGCCAGCAGTGCCCCCGGGACAGGGGATCGATGGGGGTACGAGCAGTACTTC CASSAPGTGDRWGYEQYF
16 TRBJ1-4 few TRBV4-1 . TGCGCCAGCAGCCCTCCGAGGACAGCAACTAATGAAAAACTGTTTTTT CASSPPRTATNEKLFF
14 TRBJ2-7 . TRBV3-1 . TGTGCCAGCAGCCAAGATACGATCTCCTACGAGCAGTACTTC CASSQDTISYEQYF
16 TRBJ2-5 few TRBV3-1 . TGTGCCAGCAGCCCCTGGCAGGGCGGTAGACAAGAGACCCAGTACTTC CASSPWQGGRQETQYF
17 TRBJ2-2 . TRBV4-1 TRBD1 TGCGCCAGCAGCCCACAGGGGACAGGGGCTAACACCGGGGAGCTGTTTTTT CASSPQGTGANTGELFF
15 TRBJ2-1 . TRBV6-2/TRBV6-3 . TGTGCCAGCAGTTTGTCAGCAAGCTCCTACAATGAGCAGTTCTTC CASSLSASSYNEQFF
14 TRBJ2-7 . TRBV25-1 TRBD1 TGTGCCAGCTGCGGCGGACAGGCCTTCGCCGAGCAGTACTTC CASCGGQAFAEQYF
15 TRBJ2-7 few TRBV6-5 . TGTGCCAGCAGTCAGGGCAGGGGCAGTGGCTACGAGCAGTACTTC CASSQGRGSGYEQYF
12 TRBJ1-4 . TRBV28 . TGTGCCAGCAGTTTCGAAAATGAAAAACTGCTTTTT CASSFENEKLLF
14 TRBJ2-2 . TRBV28 . TGTGCCAGCCGCCAGGACACGAACACCGGGGAGCTGTTTTTT CASRQDTNTGELFF
12 TRBJ2-1 . TRBV27 TRBD1 TGTGCCAGCACCGGGACAGGACTAGAGCAGTTCTTC CASTGTGLEQFF
15 TRBJ2-1 many TRBV29-1 TRBD2 TGCAGCGTTGAGACCATAGCGGGAGGGGGCAATGAGCAGTTCTTC CSVETIAGGGNEQFF
13 TRBJ2-5 few TRBV20-1 . TGCAGTGCTCCAAGGGGGGGGCATGAGACCCAGTACTTC CSAPRGGHETQYF
16 TRBJ2-1 . TRBV7-9 TRBD2 TGTGCCAGCAGCTCCACTCTAGCGGACCTGTACAATGAGCAGTTCTTC CASSSTLADLYNEQFF
18 TRBJ2-5 . TRBV2 TRBD2 TGTGCCAGCAGTCCGGACCCTCGCGGGGGGGATTACCAAGAGACCCAGTACTTC CASSPDPRGGDYQETQYF
16 TRBJ1-2 few TRBV5-4 . TGTGCCAGCAGCTTGGGAGATCACCGGGCAGGGAAGAGCTACGCCTTC CASSLGDHRAGKSYAF
13 TRBJ1-5 few TRBV20-1 . TGCAGTGCTAGAGAAACGGGGGTTCAGCCCCAGCATTTT CSARETGVQPQHF
12 TRBJ2-1 . TRBV20-1 . TGCAGTGCTAGAGCCTCAGAGAATGAGCAGTTCTTC CSARASENEQFF
15 TRBJ1-1 . TRBV25-1 TRBD1 TGTGCCAGCAGTACCCCCGGGACAGGGAACACTGAAGCTTTCTTT CASSTPGTGNTEAFF
17 TRBJ2-1 few TRBV7-2 TRBD2 TGTGCCAGCAGCTCCCCGAAGATAGCGGGGGGGCCAAATGAGCAGTTCTTC CASSSPKIAGGPNEQFF
16 TRBJ2-3 . TRBV29-1 TRBD2 TGCAGCGTTGAAGCGGTAGCGGGGAAACACACAGATACGCAGTATTTT CSVEAVAGKHTDTQYF
16 TRBJ2-7 . TRBV28 TRBD1 TGTGCCAGCAGTTTAGACAGGGGGCTACGGGACTACGAGCAGTACTTC CASSLDRGLRDYEQYF
14 TRBJ2-3 . TRBV7-2 TRBD2 TGTGCCAGCACACGGGGGGTCCGCACAGATACGCAGTATTTT CASTRGVRTDTQYF
14 TRBJ1-1 . TRBV2 . TGTGCCAGCGGAGCCCGGGACTGGGCCCTTGAAGCTTTCTTT CASGARDWALEAFF
17 TRBJ2-1 . TRBV5-1 TRBD2 TGCGCCAGCAGCACGATAAGACTAGCGGGAGGCTACAATGAGCAGTTCTTC CASSTIRLAGGYNEQFF
14 TRBJ2-5 few TRBV28 TRBD2 TGTGCCAGCAGTTTACAGCGGGGGCAAGAGACCCAGTACTTC CASSLQRGQETQYF
13 TRBJ1-1 few TRBV25-1 . TGTGCCAGCGAAGACAGCCTCTTGACTGAAGCTTTCTTT CASEDSLLTEAFF
18 TRBJ2-1 . TRBV2 . TGTGCCAGCAGTCTTGGTAGGTTAGAATCAGAGATCTACAATGAGCAGTTCTTC CASSLGRLESEIYNEQFF
17 TRBJ2-2 . TRBV19 TRBD2 TGTGCCAGTAGTCCCGGTCCGGGACTAGCGGACATCGGGGAGCTGTTTTTT CASSPGPGLADIGELFF